This T cell receptor beta chain was profiled in a study of regulatory T cells in long-lasting Graves disease. As concerns this clonotype: The antigen is undetermined. It may be a read error: a sequence one base away is much more abundant.

Notes on the study in general: TRBV28 was favored in persistent disease, as were TRBJ1-2 and TRBJ2-5.

Researchers made TCR beta libraries by using iRepertoire HTBI primers and running Arm-PCR on CDR3 regions. Using its own MiXCR run on the multiplex PCR reads, TCRdb lists one record per CDR3 protein. This table holds 360,000 or so distinct CDR3 sequences, roughly 16% found once. The CDR3 totals 15 residues. Trimming removed 0 bases from V and 2 bases from J, with 12 bases in between. The germline CDR1 and CDR2 sequences are SGHRS and YFSETQ. Specified time point: newly diagnosed GD, antithyroid drugs for less than 3 months. There was RNA extracted from PBMCs, and the TCR library was made from it. The same sample was also studied in work on T cells in Graves' hyperthyroidism and ophthalmopathy. From that second work: First-round RT-PCR of the TCR CDR3 relied on the HTBI primer set. Among thyroid clonotypes expanded above 0.001, most also appeared in blood.

The sequence was collected from a woman aged 18-35 years with Graves disease. The chain carries TRBV5-1 and TRBJ2-7; tentatively, D is TRBD1 (5 bases). The specimen was peripheral blood mononuclear cells (PBMCs), collected at new diagnosis, from a patient treated with antithyroid drugs. In DNA form, the CDR3 reads TGCGCCAGCAGCTTGGCCTGGGGCCATACCTACGAGCAGTACTTC. It codes for CASSLAWGHTYEQYF.